Each of the 12 T cell receptor beta chains below was sequenced from the same sample in a study of post-analysis software for immune sequencing data. General observations from the study: In patients, about five TRBV segments were more frequent than in controls, with TRBV5-6, TRBV5-1 and TRBV20-1 among them.

Their recognized antigens are unknown. The TCR beta cDNA libraries carried unique molecular identifiers. TCRdb used MiXCR to reprocess the PCR reads, holding one entry per CDR3 protein. This table holds hundreds of thousands of distinct CDR3 sequences, about 57% found once. The sequenced sample consisted of blood. The origin of the receptors is a girl aged 10-17 years with multiple sclerosis.

This clonotype was observed a few times. V is TRBV12-3 or TRBV12-4 and J is TRBJ2-7; no clear D. V was pared by 4 bases and J by 10 bases, with 20 bases between. This CDR3 region has 14 residues. The CDR3 reads CASSSALGHATQYF. The CDR3 DNA reads TGTGCCAGCAGTTCCGCGTTAGGTCACGCAACCCAGTACTTC.

This clonotype was observed a single time. This chain links TRBV7-9 with TRBJ2-1; maybe TRBD1 (5 bases). The germline gives CDR1 SEHNR, CDR2 FQNEAQ (reference sequence). The CDR3 is 15 residues long. V was shortened by 5 bases and J by 8 bases, with 19 bases between the two germline ends. For the CDR3, the DNA is TGTGCCAGCAGCACCGGCAAGGGGCGGTGGGATGAGCAGTTCTTC. It yields the protein CASSTGKGRWDEQFF.

The chain has TRBV9 and TRBJ2-1; possible D gene TRBD2, 6 bases. The V end was cut by 4 bases, the J end by 4 bases, with 15 bases between. This CDR3 comprises 15 residues. Germline lookup yields CDR1 SGDLS and CDR2 YYNGEE. In nucleotides, the CDR3 is TGTGCCAGCAGCCCTAGTCCGGGACTGTACAATGAGCAGTTCTTC. Encoded protein: CASSPSPGLYNEQFF.

The rearrangement joins TRBV6-5 to TRBJ1-1; 8 bases match TRBD1. Germline V gene data show CDR1 as MNHEY and CDR2 as SVGAGI. The CDR3 loop spans 16 amino acids. Unmatched junction bases numbered 6, after V lost 2 bases and J lost 1 base. CDR3 region: CASSYHSGGTNTEAFF. CDR3 sequence (DNA): TGTGCCAGCAGTTACCACTCAGGGGGCACGAACACTGAAGCTTTCTTT.

The rearrangement joins TRBV29-1 to TRBJ2-1, with 8 nucleotides matching TRBD2. V lost 4 bases, J lost 8 bases, and 10 bases stayed unmatched. The germline V gene encodes CDR1 SQVTM and CDR2 ANQGSEA. There are 14 residues in the CDR3. The CDR3 protein is CSVGLAGNRDEQFF. The CDR3 DNA reads as TGCAGCGTTGGGTTAGCGGGGAATAGGGATGAGCAGTTCTTC.

The chain couples TRBV20-1 to TRBJ2-1; 9 nucleotides line up with TRBD2. The germline gives CDR1 DFQATT, CDR2 SNEGSKA (reference sequence). J gave up 13 bases and V 5 bases, and 3 bases lay outside the gene matches. This CDR3 has 10 residues. CDR3 sequence: CSAVGLAQFF. For the CDR3, the DNA is TGCAGTGCTGTGGGACTAGCACAGTTCTTC.

The chain employs TRBV5-5 and TRBJ2-4; D remains unclear. With 4 bases removed from V and 0 bases from J, the gap between germline ends came to 11 bases. This CDR3 region has 15 residues. Germline V gene data show CDR1 as SGHKS and CDR2 as YYEKEE (reference sequence). The CDR3 spells CASSHPLVAKNIQYF. DNA for the CDR3: TGTGCCAGCAGCCATCCGTTAGTAGCCAAAAACATTCAGTACTTC.

The rearrangement joins TRBV24-1 to TRBJ2-1; 9 bases are a match to TRBD2. This CDR3 has 16 amino acids. Trimming at V came to 7 bases and at J to 4 bases, leaving 10 bases not matched to a gene. Germline values: CDR1 KGHDR, CDR2 SFDVKD. The CDR3 loop reads CATRGNSGRGYNEQFF. The CDR3, as DNA: TGTGCCACCAGAGGAAATAGCGGGAGAGGTTACAATGAGCAGTTCTTC.

V is TRBV12-3 or TRBV12-4 and J is TRBJ2-3; 8 bases line up with TRBD1. V lost 2 bases and J lost 4; bases outside the gene matches: 14. The length of the CDR3 is 18 residues. CDR3 coding DNA: TGTGCCAGCAGTTTATCAGGGGGCGGCCCTATGAGCGCAGATACGCAGTATTTT. Protein product: CASSLSGGGPMSADTQYF.

This sequence joins TRBV12-3 or TRBV12-4 and TRBJ2-6; D not resolved. The CDR3 has 15 residues. V lost 5 bases to trimming and J lost 1 base, with 9 bases between them. CDR3 bases: TGTGCCAGCAGTACAACACCGTCTGGGGCCAACGTCCTGACTTTC. Protein sequence: CASSTTPSGANVLTF.

This clonotype showed up just once. V and J are TRBV29-1 and TRBJ1-1; 7 bases line up with TRBD1. The CDR3 consists of 13 residues. V shed 6 bases, J shed 5 bases, and the junction held 9 bases outside the gene matches. Germline V gene data show CDR1 as SQVTM and CDR2 as ANQGSEA. The CDR3 loop is CSVDRVPGTEAFF. Here the CDR3 DNA reads TGCAGCGTCGACAGGGTTCCGGGGACTGAAGCTTTCTTT.

The V gene is TRBV5-1, the J gene TRBJ2-7; 9 bases align to TRBD1. With V trimmed by 3 bases and J by 3 bases, 25 bases remained unmatched. The CDR3 has 21 amino acids. Germline lookup yields CDR1 SGHRS and CDR2 YFSETQ. The DNA of the CDR3 is TGCGCCAGCAGCTGGTCGGTCCGCGGGGACAGGGCTTACTCTCGGATCTACGAGCAGTACTTC. It codes for CASSWSVRGDRAYSRIYEQYF.